This is a list of T cell receptor beta chains from one sample in a study of beta chain features in type 1 diabetes. Using immunoSEQ multiplex PCR, the repertoire was profiled, and TCRdb retains in-frame clones only, with some absent. The profile shows 200,000 to 250,000 clones, around a quarter of them singletons. Source material: central memory CD4+ T cells from blood. Receptor source: a man aged 25-45 years in good health. CDR3s include the opening cysteine and the closing phenylalanine or tryptophan.

CDR3,V,J
CASGPTRISYEQYF,TRBV12-5,TRBJ2-7
CASSLGADNEQFF,TRBV7-9,TRBJ2-1
CASSLESGRAEQYF,TRBV11-2,TRBJ2-7
CASSVAPTSTDTQYF,TRBV9,TRBJ2-3
CASNRQGSSYEQYF,TRBV6-5,TRBJ2-7
CASSPGVSYEQYF,TRBV5-1,TRBJ2-7
CASTTRRGGDTEAFF,TRBV2,TRBJ1-1
CASTEGFTDTQYF,TRBV9,TRBJ2-3
CASSLEAGLLPYEQYF,TRBV5-1,TRBJ2-7
CATSTARTRPADTQYF,TRBV15,TRBJ2-3
CASSQDLGYQETQYF,TRBV14,TRBJ2-5
CASRGSPGVGELFF,TRBV4-3,TRBJ2-2
CSVLSGGYYEQYF,TRBV29-1,TRBJ2-7
CSVERGEFTKQYF,TRBV29-1,TRBJ2-7
CASSFTGTGAADTQYF,TRBV6-5,TRBJ2-3
CASSLRTSGTSNEQFF,TRBV7-8,TRBJ2-1
CASSLSGAGQGTDTQYF,TRBV27,TRBJ2-3
CASSRLATSRADTQYF,TRBV28,TRBJ2-3
CASSPRQGTVYEQYF,TRBV7-8,TRBJ2-7
CASGRDMTEAKNIQYF,TRBV7-2,TRBJ2-4
CASSFSSGTYEQYF,TRBV28,TRBJ2-7
CASSVGQYYGYTF,TRBV25-1,TRBJ1-2
CASSTRDQETQYF,TRBV7-2,TRBJ2-5
CASSWTGGTYEQYF,TRBV11-2,TRBJ2-7
CARGANTEAFF,TRBV30,TRBJ1-1
CAWSQEQPNQPQHF,TRBV30,TRBJ1-5
CASSGTNLDTQYF,TRBV18,TRBJ2-5
CASSVGSGILETQYF,TRBV9,TRBJ2-5
CSVEDDYGYTF,TRBV29-1,TRBJ1-2
CASSRPRQGESQYF,TRBV5-6,TRBJ2-7
CASSYSHGNEKLFF,TRBV6-6,TRBJ1-4
CASSVTGSSYNEQFF,TRBV2,TRBJ2-1
CASSLAGEIYGYTF,TRBV28,TRBJ1-2
CASSVAGEAKNIQYF,TRBV9,TRBJ2-4
CAWNAHAGAYEQYF,TRBV30,.
CATRLAWDQNQPQHF,TRBV6-5,TRBJ1-5
CASRIIGGGETQYF,TRBV7-2,TRBJ2-5
CASSDTGGAGEAFF,TRBV5-1,TRBJ1-1
CASTAGSYEQYF,TRBV28,TRBJ2-7
CATSSRRNTEAFF,TRBV15,TRBJ1-1
CASSYLNIQYF,TRBV5-8,TRBJ2-4
CASSPPPSSYEQYF,TRBV7-9,TRBJ2-7
CSVIWDTSYEQYF,TRBV29-1,TRBJ2-7
CSVEGRTGLGNTIYF,TRBV29-1,TRBJ1-3
CSVRPGRQGGFEQFF,TRBV29-1,TRBJ2-1
CASSLGAGTGGIEQFF,TRBV11-3,TRBJ2-1
CASSPYRILGRGTDKHQPQHF,TRBV7-8,TRBJ1-5
CASSEGRGGGQPQHF,TRBV6-1,TRBJ1-5
CATSRTGGTYEQYF,TRBV15,TRBJ2-7
CATSRTGLGTDTQYF,TRBV15,TRBJ2-3
CASSLTSETYNEQFF,TRBV5-1,TRBJ2-1